This entry concerns a single TCR beta chain. No antigen is known for it. The CDR3 contains 16 residues. Germline V gives CDR1 MDHEN, CDR2 SYDVKM. V dropped 5 bases and J dropped 0 bases, with 13 bases sitting between them. This sample is drawn from a study of chemoradiotherapy in HPV16-positive cancers. About the study: Candidate HPV-specific T-cell clones and common TCR motifs came from functional assays in a couple of HPV16-positive patients.

Clones were read by immunoSEQ multiplex PCR, and TCRdb kept only the in-frame ones, dropping some. The table records 7,000 to 10,000 clones, 70% to 90% of them present only once. Overall study findings and caveats: HPV-specific T cells were functionally defined from only a couple of HPV16-positive patients. During treatment, candidate HPV-specific clones and E7-related motifs expanded in tumor.

Repertoires were sampled repeatedly during chemoradiotherapy. This material consisted of tumor tissue, taken from a patient who underwent chemoradiotherapy. This sequence was found in a human donor with HPV-associated anogenital cancer. V and J are TRBV28 and TRBJ2-2, with D tentatively TRBD2 (5 bases). CDR3 bases: TGTGCCAGCAGTGCGCCTCGGGGATCGAACACCGGGGAGCTGTTTTTT. It encodes CASSAPRGSNTGELFF.